The TCR beta chain under discussion was sequenced for a study of shared clonotypes between healthy human individuals. Subsets obtained from CD4+ cells comprised CD45RA+ naive and CD45RA-negative memory cells. The input for sorted-subset replicate PCRs was roughly 180 ng DNA, around 27,000 T cell genomes. TCRdb's copy holds only in-frame clones and misses some; the assay was immunoSEQ multiplex PCR. This sample has 550,000 to 800,000 clones; about 74% occur once, and the top ten carry over 1.5%. Trimming cost V 3 bases and J 2 bases, with 17 bases left between them. This CDR3 region has 16 residues. Germline V CDR1 and CDR2: SGHDT, YYEEEE.

This chain links TRBV5-6 with TRBJ1-2; D perhaps matches TRBD1 (6 bases). Sequenced input: memory CD4+ T cells sorted from blood. Stated subset: CD45RA-negative fraction. The sequence derives from a woman aged 30 to 39 in good health. CDR3 sequence: CASSSQDQGWNYGYTF. DNA for the CDR3: TGTGCCAGCAGCTCCCAGGATCAGGGGTGGAACTATGGCTACACCTTC.